These 20 T cell receptor beta chains were sequenced from one sample in a study of regulatory T cells in long-lasting Graves disease. As for time point: newly diagnosed GD, antithyroid drugs for less than 3 months. RNA from PBMCs was the source of the TCR library. Libraries of TCR beta came from iRepertoire HTBI primers plus Arm-PCR of CDR3 regions. A single record per CDR3 protein comes from TCRdb applying MiXCR to the multiplex PCR reads. The repertoire holds over 300,000 distinct CDR3 sequences, 15% seen once, with 20% to 25% in the top ten. Material: peripheral blood mononuclear cells (PBMCs), obtained at new diagnosis, from a patient treated with antithyroid drugs. All receptors derive from a female donor with Graves disease.

Only a few counts were recorded for this clonotype. This chain uses TRBV19 with TRBJ1-5, with D possibly matching TRBD1 (5 bases). This CDR3 spans 15 amino acids. Trimming stripped 6 bases from V and 1 base from J, with 13 bases between. Per germline, CDR1 LNHDA and CDR2 SQIVND (reference sequence). CDR3 loop: CASRKGIGSNQPQHF. In DNA form, the CDR3 reads TGTGCCAGTAGGAAGGGGATCGGGAGCAATCAGCCCCAGCATTTT.

This clonotype was detected only a few times. The V and J genes are TRBV30 and TRBJ2-7, with D possibly matching TRBD2 (6 bases). CDR3 length equals 12 residues. Germline V gene data show CDR1 as GTSNPN and CDR2 as SVGIG (reference sequence). The chain's CDR3 is CATLGLANEQYF. The DNA for the CDR3 is TGTGCGACACTTGGCCTAGCGAACGAGCAGTACTTC.

The sample holds many counts of this clonotype. The V call is TRBV28, the J call TRBJ2-1; 12 positions match TRBD2. Germline values: CDR1 MDHEN, CDR2 SYDVKM. The CDR3 covers 15 residues. V trimming: 5 bases; J trimming: 7 bases; junction bases outside the gene matches: 6. The CDR3 nucleotides read TGTGCCAGCAGTCTAGCGGGAGGGCCCATGAATGAGCAGTTCTTC. Residues: CASSLAGGPMNEQFF.

V and J are TRBV7-9 and TRBJ2-1, with no clear D. The V and J ends lost 4 bases and 5 bases respectively, with 12 bases between them. This CDR3 is 14 amino acids long. Germline CDR1 and CDR2: SEHNR and FQNEAQ (reference sequence). CDR3 coding DNA: TGTGCCAGCAGCTCCACAACGGGTAACAATGAGCAGTTCTTC. Amino acid sequence: CASSSTTGNNEQFF.

This clonotype has ten or more counts. The chain recombines TRBV5-6 with TRBJ2-3; 10 bases agree with TRBD1. The CDR3 length is 17 residues. Trimming at V came to 6 bases and at J to 1 base, leaving 11 bases not matched to a gene. Germline loops: CDR1 SGHDT, CDR2 YYEEEE. The CDR3 sequence: CASNSASGTGGTDTQYF. The CDR3 region has the DNA TGTGCCAGCAATTCCGCCAGTGGGACAGGGGGCACAGATACGCAGTATTTT. The entire variable domain, with the rest obtained from reference TRBV5-6 and TRBJ2-3, is as follows: DAGVTQSPTHLIKTRGQQVTLRCSPKSGHDTVSWYQQALGQGPQFIFQYYEEEERQRGNFPDRFSGHQFPNYSSELNVNALLLGDSALYLCASNSASGTGGTDTQYFGPGTRLTVL.

As concerns this clonotype: Since a much larger clone is just one base distant, this may be a read error. V gene TRBV7-2 combines with J gene TRBJ1-1, with 8 bases that match TRBD1. Germline-derived CDR1 and CDR2 are SGHTA and FQGNSA. CDR3 length: 13 amino acids. The CDR3 protein is CACSWTGRTEAFF. The CDR3 DNA sequence: TGTGCCTGCAGCTGGACAGGGAGGACTGAAGCTTTCTTT.

This clonotype was recorded at least ten times. V gene TRBV20-1 combines with J gene TRBJ2-5, with no clear D. The ends were cut back, 2 bases at V and 4 bases at J, with 11 bases in the middle. Germline CDR1 and CDR2: DFQATT and SNEGSKA (reference sequence). CDR3 length: 13 residues. CDR3 region: CSARNPGRETQYF. In DNA form, the CDR3 reads TGCAGTGCTAGAAATCCCGGACGAGAGACCCAGTACTTC.

This clonotype came up many times. The chain recombines TRBV7-9 with TRBJ2-7; D not certain. Looked up from germline, CDR1 is SEHNR and CDR2 is FQNEAQ (reference sequence). The CDR3 covers 13 residues. V lost 4 bases to trimming and J lost 4 bases, with 11 bases between them. The CDR3 DNA reads TGTGCCAGCAGCTCAAACGGACCGTACGAGCAGTACTTC. It yields the protein CASSSNGPYEQYF.

This clonotype has ten or more counts. The germline gene is not matched at one end of the junction; a read error may be the cause. The chain couples TRBV5-1 to TRBJ2-2; D is perhaps TRBD1 (6 bases). This CDR3 comprises 13 residues. Germline loops: CDR1 SGHRS, CDR2 YFSETQ. CDR3 sequence (DNA): TGTGCCAGCAGTTTCAGGGGAGACGGGGAGCTGTTTTTT. This encodes CASSFRGDGELFF.

The V call is TRBV10-1, the J call TRBJ2-7; 8 nucleotides agree with TRBD2. The germline V gene has CDR1 WNHNN and CDR2 SYGVQD (reference sequence). V trimming: 3 bases; J trimming: 2 bases; junction bases outside the gene matches: 6. The CDR3 has 15 residues. The CDR3 sequence: CASSEVIAGTYEQYF. The DNA of the CDR3 is TGCGCCAGCAGTGAAGTAATAGCGGGGACCTACGAGCAGTACTTC.

The rearrangement uses TRBV2 and TRBJ1-5, with TRBD1 matching over 7 bases. From germline, CDR1 is SNHLY and CDR2 FYNNEI. V lost 1 base to trimming and J lost 0 bases; unmatched junction nucleotides: 6. The CDR3 has 17 residues. The CDR3 region is CASSEEWTGDSNQPQHF. The CDR3 DNA sequence: TGTGCCAGCAGTGAAGAGTGGACAGGAGATAGCAATCAGCCCCAGCATTTT.

Notes on this clonotype: A much larger clone is a single base away; this may be a read error. The chain uses TRBV7-2 and TRBJ1-5, with TRBD1 identical over 9 bases. V lost 5 bases, J lost 7 bases, and 15 bases stayed unmatched. The germline V gene encodes CDR1 SGHTA and CDR2 FQGNSA. The length of the CDR3 is 17 residues. As DNA, the CDR3 is TGTGCCAGCAGCCCCCAACTTACCACAGGGGGCCACCAGCCCCAGCATTTT. This encodes CASSPQLTTGGHQPQHF. Together with reference TRBV7-2 and TRBJ1-5, the CDR3 gives the full variable domain: GAGVSQSPSNKVTEKGKDVELRCDPISGHTALYWYRQSLGQGLEFLIYFQGNSAPDKSGLPSDRFSAERTGGSVSTLTIQRTQQEDSAVYLCASSPQLTTGGHQPQHFGDGTRLSIL.

This clonotype was seen a handful of times. The V gene is TRBV10-3, the J gene TRBJ2-3, with 7 nucleotides matching TRBD1. Germline V gene sequence: CDR1 ENHRY, CDR2 SYGVKD. The CDR3 spans 12 residues. With 10 bases clipped from V and 1 base from J, the junction kept 2 bases outside the gene matches. The CDR3 loop reads CATGQRTDTQYF. The CDR3 coding sequence is TGTGCCACGGGACAGCGCACAGATACGCAGTATTTT.

This clonotype was recorded many times. The rearrangement links TRBV9 to TRBJ2-7, with D possibly TRBD2 on 6 matching bases. Per the germline V gene, CDR1 is SGDLS and CDR2 is YYNGEE. Trimming cost V 0 bases and J 5 bases, with 18 bases left between them. This CDR3 contains 16 residues. DNA of the CDR3: TGTGCCAGCAGCGTAGGACGGAGGGGTCCGACGGACGAGCAGTACTTC. As protein: CASSVGRRGPTDEQYF. Full variable domain (rest looked up from reference TRBV9 and TRBJ2-7): DSGVTQTPKHLITATGQRVTLRCSPRSGDLSVYWYQQSLDQGLQFLIQYYNGEERAKGNILERFSAQQFPDLHSELNLSSLELGDSALYFCASSVGRRGPTDEQYFGPGTRLTVT.

In regard to this clonotype: This sequence may be a read error, since a much larger clone differs from it by one base. This chain connects TRBV6-1 to TRBJ1-1; no clear D gene. The CDR3 consists of 10 residues. CDR1 is MNHNS and CDR2 is SASEGT in the germline V gene. V gave up 8 bases and J gave up 13 bases, with 14 bases separating them. The CDR3 sequence: CASRAGRFFF. CDR3 sequence (DNA): TGTGCCAGCCGCGCAGGAAGGTTTTTCTTT.

This clonotype was observed many times. The chain joins TRBV10-3 to TRBJ2-1; weak D call: TRBD1 (6 bases). CDR3 size: 14 residues. Trimming pared 7 bases from V and 1 base from J, leaving 11 bases between. Germline CDR1 reads ENHRY; CDR2 reads SYGVKD. CDR3 region: CAITRRGSYNEQFF. The CDR3 nucleotides are TGTGCCATCACACGCAGGGGTTCCTACAATGAGCAGTTCTTC.

This clonotype was observed a single time. The rearrangement uses TRBV11-3 and TRBJ2-1, with D tentatively TRBD1 (7 bases). The CDR3 consists of 16 residues. V was trimmed by 5 bases and J by 11 bases, leaving 25 bases between them. The V gene's germline CDR1 is SGHNT and CDR2 YENEEA. CDR3 amino acids: CASSQSFGRGAHQQFF. The DNA for the CDR3 is TGTGCCAGCAGCCAGTCCTTTGGCAGGGGGGCCCATCAGCAGTTCTTC.

In this sample, this clonotype turned up many times. CDR3 in DNA: TGTGCCAGCAGTTCAGGGGGGGCTAATGAAAAACTGTTTTTT. Encoded protein: CASSSGGANEKLFF. The V and J genes are TRBV7-9 and TRBJ1-4; 7 nucleotides align to TRBD1. Germline loops: CDR1 SEHNR, CDR2 FQNEAQ (reference sequence). J was trimmed by 3 bases and V by 6 bases; bases with no gene match: 4. This CDR3 region has 14 residues.

The sample holds many counts of this clonotype. J is TRBJ1-6 and V is TRBV28; TRBD1 agrees at 11 bases. The CDR3 runs 16 residues. CDR1 and CDR2 from the germline V gene are MDHEN and SYDVKM. J lost 11 bases, V lost 2 bases, and 8 bases had no gene match. The CDR3 region is CASSLGGTGGLPPLHF. The CDR3 nucleotides read TGTGCCAGCAGTTTAGGCGGGACAGGGGGTTTGCCACCCCTCCACTTT. The variable domain in full, with the rest retrieved from reference TRBV28 and TRBJ1-6, is DVKVTQSSRYLVKRTGEKVFLECVQDMDHENMFWYRQDPGLGLRLIYFSYDVKMKEKGDIPEGYSVSREKKERFSLILESASTNQTSMYLCASSLGGTGGLPPLHFGNGTRLTVT.

The rearrangement links TRBV19 to TRBJ1-1; 9 nucleotides align to TRBD1. Germline values: CDR1 LNHDA, CDR2 SQIVND (reference sequence). The CDR3 consists of 15 residues. V dropped 3 bases and J dropped 5; count of bases not matched to a gene: 7. The chain's CDR3 is CASSISGTGRTEAFF. In nucleotides, the CDR3 is TGTGCCAGTAGTATTTCTGGGACAGGGAGGACTGAAGCTTTCTTT.